These 14 T cell receptor beta chains share one sample of origin, sequenced in a study of blood T cell repertoires in COVID-19. The assay was immunoSEQ multiplex PCR, and TCRdb's table has in-frame clones only and misses some. The sample includes over 200,000 clones, approximately 88% of them seen just once. The material sequenced was PBMCs or T cells enriched from blood (not recorded which). The receptors were sampled from a woman aged 25-40 years who had been exposed to COVID-19.

This chain joins TRBV6-5 and TRBJ1-2, with 7 nucleotides matching TRBD1. The germline gives CDR1 MNHEY, CDR2 SVGAGI. Unmatched junction bases numbered 12, after V lost 11 bases and J lost 0 bases. The CDR3 spans 15 residues. In DNA form, the CDR3 reads TGTGCCGTAGCAACGAAGGGGGCGCCTAACTATGGCTACACCTTC. It yields the protein CAVATKGAPNYGYTF.

This chain links TRBV5-4 with TRBJ2-2; 9 nucleotides match TRBD1. The ends lost 2 bases at V and 6 bases at J; junction bases unmatched: 5. CDR1 SGHNT and CDR2 YYREEE come from the germline V gene (reference sequence). CDR3 length equals 15 residues. The CDR3 protein is CASSLEQGASGELFF. As DNA, the CDR3 is TGTGCCAGCAGCTTAGAACAGGGGGCGTCCGGGGAGCTGTTTTTT.

The chain recombines TRBV6-1 with TRBJ2-2; 9 nucleotides agree with TRBD2. V gave up 0 bases and J gave up 0 bases; unmatched junction bases: 2. The CDR3 extends over 17 amino acids. The germline gives CDR1 MNHNS, CDR2 SASEGT. CDR3 nucleotide sequence: TGTGCCAGCAGTGAAGCAGCGGGGGGAGCGAACACCGGGGAGCTGTTTTTT. This encodes CASSEAAGGANTGELFF.

The chain couples TRBV30 to TRBJ2-3; a weak D match, TRBD2 (5 bases). The CDR3 is 13 amino acids. Germline V lookup: CDR1 GTSNPN, CDR2 SVGIG (reference sequence). V lost 3 bases to trimming and J lost 1 base, with 8 bases between them. The CDR3 bases are TGTGCCTGGAGCCCCGGGGGCACAGATACGCAGTATTTT. This translates into CAWSPGGTDTQYF.

The V call is TRBV30, the J call TRBJ1-2; 7 bases line up with TRBD1. J gave up 6 bases and V 4 bases, and 8 bases lay outside the gene matches. This CDR3 comprises 13 residues. Germline V CDR1 and CDR2: GTSNPN, SVGIG (reference sequence). CDR3 sequence reads: CAWNNRGEHGYTF. For the CDR3, the DNA is TGTGCCTGGAATAACAGGGGCGAGCATGGCTACACCTTC. Filled out from reference TRBV30 and TRBJ1-2, the complete variable domain reads SQTIHQWPATLVQPVGSPLSLECTVEGTSNPNLYWYRQAAGRGLQLLFYSVGIGQISSEVPQNLSASRPQDRQFILSSKKLLLSDSGFYLCAWNNRGEHGYTFGSGTRLTVV.

This chain uses TRBV5-6 with TRBJ1-2, with D tentatively TRBD1 (6 bases). The germline CDR1 and CDR2 sequences are SGHDT and YYEEEE. V lost 3 bases and J 4 bases, leaving 22 bases between the germline ends. The CDR3 spans 17 residues. CDR3 nucleotides: TGTGCCAGCAGCTCTATATCTGATTGGACAGATTTCTATGGCTACACCTTC. Translated: CASSSISDWTDFYGYTF.

The chain carries TRBV4-1 and TRBJ2-4; D is undetermined. Germline loops: CDR1 MGHRA, CDR2 YSYEKL. V was cut by 0 bases and J by 6 bases, with 9 bases left in between. This CDR3 is built from 14 residues. For the CDR3, the DNA is TGCGCCAGCAGCCAAGAGGGCTCCCGAAACATTCAGTACTTC. It is translated as CASSQEGSRNIQYF.

The chain carries TRBV7-7 and TRBJ2-2; D possibly corresponds to TRBD1 (6 bases). This CDR3 is 15 amino acids long. V lost 7 bases to trimming and J lost 5 bases, with 17 bases between them. CDR1 SSHAT and CDR2 FNYEAQ come from the germline V gene (reference sequence). The CDR3 bases are TGTGCCAGCACTTTGGAAGTCGGGACAACCGGGGAGCTGTTTTTT. Amino acid sequence: CASTLEVGTTGELFF.

The chain combines TRBV7-2 with TRBJ2-7, with 10 bases lining up with TRBD2. J lost 5 bases, V lost 5 bases, and 15 bases had no gene match. The CDR3 sequence is 17 residues long. Germline V gene lookup returns CDR1 SGHTA and CDR2 FQGNSA. CDR3: CASSSSTGAGGSHEQYF. DNA for the CDR3: TGTGCCAGCAGCAGCTCGACGGGAGCGGGAGGGTCCCACGAGCAGTACTTC.

The chain is built from TRBV2 and TRBJ1-1, with 8 bases that match TRBD1. The ends lost 8 bases at V and 1 base at J; junction bases unmatched: 9. Germline CDR1 and CDR2: SNHLY and FYNNEI. This CDR3 has 15 residues. This CDR3 reads CASHPFGTGNTEAFF. The CDR3 nucleotides are TGTGCCAGCCATCCCTTCGGGACAGGGAACACTGAAGCTTTCTTT. Together with reference TRBV2 and TRBJ1-1, the CDR3 gives the full variable domain: EPEVTQTPSHQVTQMGQEVILRCVPISNHLYFYWYRQILGQKVEFLVSFYNNEISEKSEIFDDQFSVERPDGSNFTLKIRSTKLEDSAMYFCASHPFGTGNTEAFFGQGTRLTVV.

V is TRBV10-3 and J is TRBJ1-5; the D gene is possibly TRBD1 (6 bases). Germline assignment: CDR1 ENHRY and CDR2 SYGVKD. This CDR3 is built from 17 residues. The ends were cut back, 0 bases at V and 0 bases at J, with 12 bases in the middle. CDR3 region: CAISESGQGNSNQPQHF. Written as DNA, the CDR3 is TGTGCCATCAGTGAGTCGGGGCAGGGGAATAGCAATCAGCCCCAGCATTTT.

The CDR3 nucleotides read TGTGCCAGCAGCTTAGTCAACTCGTTCTCTGGAAACACCATATATTTT. This encodes CASSLVNSFSGNTIYF. The V call is TRBV7-6, the J call TRBJ1-3; D not certain. Germline V CDR1 and CDR2: SGHVS, FNYEAQ. The CDR3 loop spans 16 amino acids. V lost 1 base, J lost 0 bases, and 10 bases lay in between.

This clone was seen only once. The gene calls are TRBV27 and TRBJ2-3; 8 bases line up with TRBD2. Germline V CDR1 and CDR2: MNHEY, SMNVEV (reference sequence). The V and J ends lost 2 bases and 2 bases, in that order; junction bases with no gene match: 6. This CDR3 is built from 16 residues. CDR3 protein: CASSLERERITDTQYF. For the CDR3, the DNA is TGTGCCAGCAGTTTAGAGCGGGAGAGAATCACAGATACGCAGTATTTT.

The V gene is TRBV5-1, the J gene TRBJ1-5; weak D call: TRBD1 (5 bases). The CDR3 has 15 amino acids. Germline CDR1 is SGHRS and CDR2 is YFSETQ. The V gene lost 4 bases and the J gene lost 0 bases, with 11 bases spanning the gap. CDR3 DNA: TGCGCCAGCAGCGCCGAAGGGGATAGCAATCAGCCCCAGCATTTT. Protein product: CASSAEGDSNQPQHF.